The clone carrying this TCR beta chain was observed a handful of times. Its antigen is undetermined. This sample stems from a study of CD8+ T cells in alopecia areata. General study points: The study found TCR sharing across patients less clear than in mice, possibly for HLA reasons.

Per germline, CDR1 SGHDT and CDR2 YYEEEE. Trimming pared 4 bases from V and 2 bases from J, leaving 11 bases between. The CDR3 runs 14 residues. As for treatment: oral pan-JAK inhibitor, 5-10 mg twice daily. Collection of lesional scalp punch biopsies and peripheral blood was performed in alopecia areata patients. cDNA serving as the sequencing template came from extracted, reverse transcribed RNA. Data came from immunoSEQ multiplex PCR; TCRdb stores just in-frame clones and leaves some out. The sample has more than 150,000 clones; around 49% are singletons. The sample consisted of CD8+ T cells sorted from blood, taken around week 53, from a patient treated with tofacitinib. The sequence derives from a human donor with alopecia areata. The rearrangement joins TRBV5-6 to TRBJ2-3; D is uncertain. CDR3 nucleotides: TGTGCCAGCAGCCCCGGATTCGACACAGATACGCAGTATTTT. It specifies CASSPGFDTDTQYF.